Listed below are T cell receptor beta chains from one sample, sequenced in a study of cytomegalovirus exposure and HLA in healthy donors. This table comes from immunoSEQ multiplex PCR, and its TCRdb copy is limited to in-frame clones, with some not included. This table holds 100,000 or so clones, roughly 82% found once. The material sequenced was PBMCs. These receptors originate from a man in his forties in good health and CMV-seropositive. CDR3s include the opening cysteine and the closing phenylalanine or tryptophan. The D gene is left open where the match is weak. The listing skips clone size in some rows; elsewhere it reads once, few, many or a size class.

TRBD2	TRBJ2-1	TRBV5-8	.	TGTGCCAGCAGCTTGGAGGGGCGGGGGGTCTACAATGAGCAGTTCTTC	CASSLEGRGVYNEQFF
TRBD1	TRBJ2-7	TRBV19	.	TGTGCCAGTAGCGGACAGGGGCTCTCCTACGAGCAGTACTTC	CASSGQGLSYEQYF
TRBD2	TRBJ2-7	TRBV28	.	TGTGCCAGCAGTTTACTAGCGGGGGTGTTCAACGAGCAGTACTTC	CASSLLAGVFNEQYF
.	TRBJ1-1	TRBV6-1	few	TGTGCCAGCAGTCTACAGGGACCCATGAACACTGAAGCTTTCTTT	CASSLQGPMNTEAFF
TRBD1	TRBJ1-3	TRBV14	.	TGTGCCAGCAGCCAAGTACAGGGGGCTGGAAACACCATATATTTT	CASSQVQGAGNTIYF
TRBD1	TRBJ1-2	TRBV11-2	once	TGTGCCAGCAGCTTATCCGGGACAGGCAAATCCCTTTTC	CASSLSGTGKSLF
.	TRBJ2-1	TRBV7-3	once	TGTGCCAGCAGCACAAGGGGCCAGGGAGGAAATGAGCAGTTCTTC	CASSTRGQGGNEQFF
.	TRBJ2-7	TRBV27	few	TGTGCCAGCAGTTTATCGATTGGGCAGGGAACCTACGAGCAGTACTTC	CASSLSIGQGTYEQYF
.	TRBJ1-5	TRBV28	once	TGTGCCAGCAGTTCTAGTCGCAATCAGCCCCAGCATTTT	CASSSSRNQPQHF
TRBD1	TRBJ2-7	TRBV29-1	.	TGCAGCAACCGGGACAGGGGGCATTCGCAGTACTTC	CSNRDRGHSQYF
.	TRBJ1-2	TRBV4-3	.	TGCGCCAGCTGGGGGGGTGAAAACGCTAACTATGGCTACACCTTC	CASWGGENANYGYTF
.	TRBJ1-3	TRBV7-8	once	TGTGCCAGCAGCTTATGGTGGAGCGCAAACACCATATATTTT	CASSLWWSANTIYF
TRBD2	TRBJ2-1	TRBV5-1	.	TGCGCCAGCAGCTTTCCCGGGACTAGCGGGGGGAATGAGCAGTTCTTC	CASSFPGTSGGNEQFF
TRBD2	TRBJ2-3	TRBV12-5	once	TGTGCTAGTGGTTTGGCGGGCGGGGGGGCCGCAGATACGCAGTATTTT	CASGLAGGGAADTQYF
.	TRBJ1-1	TRBV7-6	once	TGTGCCAGCAGCTTAGTGGAGAGCACTGAAGCTTTCTTT	CASSLVESTEAFF
.	TRBJ1-4	TRBV5-1	.	TGCGCCAGCACCTCATCGCCCGGGGATAAACTGTTTTTT	CASTSSPGDKLFF
.	TRBJ1-5	TRBV5-6	.	TGTGCCAGCAGCCGACAGAGCTATAGCAATCAGCCCCAGCATTTT	CASSRQSYSNQPQHF
TRBD1	TRBJ2-6	TRBV10-1	.	TGCGCCAGCAGTGAGGACAGGGAACGCTCTGGGGCCAACGTCCTGACTTTC	CASSEDRERSGANVLTF
TRBD2	TRBJ2-7	TRBV11-3	.	TGTGCCAGCAGCCCGGGAGCGGGGCTCTACGAGCAGTACTTC	CASSPGAGLYEQYF
TRBD2	TRBJ2-3	TRBV30	.	TGTGCCTGGGGTATAGCGGGGGTTCGCGATACGCAGTATTTT	CAWGIAGVRDTQYF
.	TRBJ1-1	TRBV5-6	.	TGTGCCAGCACCCCCGTGGGGGGGAACACTGAAGCTTTCTTT	CASTPVGGNTEAFF
.	TRBJ2-1	TRBV10-3	.	TGTGCCATCAGTGCAAACGAAATGCCGGATGAGCAGTTCTTC	CAISANEMPDEQFF
TRBD1	TRBJ1-5	TRBV4-3	.	TGCGCCAGCAGCCAATTTAAGGGGGCAAATCAGCCCCAGCATTTT	CASSQFKGANQPQHF
TRBD1	TRBJ2-7	TRBV4-3	.	TGCGCCAGCAGCCAGGGACAGGGGGCCTACGAGCAGTACTTC	CASSQGQGAYEQYF
TRBD1	TRBJ2-5	TRBV25-1	.	TGTGCCAGCAGTGTACCCGTGGACAGGGGCCTCCCCCGGGAGACCCAGTACTTC	CASSVPVDRGLPRETQYF
TRBD1	TRBJ2-1	TRBV15	.	TGTGCCACCAGTTGGGACAGGGGGCCGGCTGAGCAGTTCTTC	CATSWDRGPAEQFF
.	TRBJ1-4	TRBV28	few	TGTGCCAGCACGTCCCTCGACAGCATTGCAACTAATGAAAAACTGTTTTTT	CASTSLDSIATNEKLFF
.	TRBJ2-7	TRBV27	.	TGTGCCAGCAACCCCCTGGAGGGCTCCAACGAGCAGTACTTC	CASNPLEGSNEQYF
.	TRBJ1-1	TRBV9	.	TGTGCCAGCAGCGTAGTGGAGGTTATGAACACTGAAGCTTTCTTT	CASSVVEVMNTEAFF
TRBD2	TRBJ2-6	TRBV2	.	TGTGCCAGCAGAACTTTGTGGGCTAGCGGGGGTTTCTCTGGGGCCAACGTCCTGACTTTC	CASRTLWASGGFSGANVLTF
TRBD1	TRBJ1-3	TRBV9	.	TGTGCCAGCAGCCCCCACACGGGACAGGGGCGAAAGGCTGGAAACACCATATATTTT	CASSPHTGQGRKAGNTIYF
.	TRBJ1-6	TRBV7-3	.	TGTGCCAGCAGCTTATCCCCCGATAATTCACCCCTCCACTTT	CASSLSPDNSPLHF